Below are 16 T cell receptor beta chains sequenced from a single sample in a study of CD8+ T cells in alopecia areata. Sequencing templates came from extracted RNA that was reverse transcribed into cDNA. Libraries were prepared by immunoSEQ multiplex PCR; TCRdb keeps only in-frame clonotypes and omits some of them. The repertoire has 150,000 to 200,000 clones, 50% to 70% of them found once; the top ten carry about 14%. The sequencing used CD4+ T cells sorted from blood, collected at week 0. These receptors were obtained from a human donor with alopecia areata.

This clone has ten or more counts. This chain links TRBV11-2 with TRBJ2-7; D ambiguous. This CDR3 is 16 amino acids long. V was trimmed by 1 base and J by 7 bases, leaving 20 bases between them. Germline lookup yields CDR1 SGHAT and CDR2 FQNNGV. CDR3 nucleotides: TGTGCCAGCAGCTTAGTAGGAAGGGTCCCTATGGGGGAGCAGTACTTC. Amino acid sequence: CASSLVGRVPMGEQYF. Full variable domain (outside the CDR3, taken from reference TRBV11-2 and TRBJ2-7): EAGVAQSPRYKIIEKRQSVAFWCNPISGHATLYWYQQILGQGPKLLIQFQNNGVVDDSQLPKDRFSAERLKGVDSTLKIQPAKLEDSAVYLCASSLVGRVPMGEQYFGPGTRLTVT.

This clone appeared a few times. The V call is TRBV15, the J call TRBJ2-3, with D tentatively TRBD1 (5 bases). This CDR3 region has 15 residues. Germline V CDR1 and CDR2: LNHNV, YYDKDF (reference sequence). V was pared by 0 bases and J by 1 base, with 8 bases between. CDR3 sequence: CATSRDPTGTDTQYF. The DNA of the CDR3 is TGTGCCACCAGCAGAGACCCGACAGGCACAGATACGCAGTATTTT.

As to this clone: Other DNA sequences in this sample translate to the same CDR3. The chain carries TRBV18 and TRBJ1-1; D gene uncertain. This CDR3 is built from 13 residues. V lost 4 bases, J lost 4 bases, and 10 bases lay in between. Looked up from germline, CDR1 is KGHSH and CDR2 is LQKENI. As DNA, the CDR3 is TGTGCCAGCTCACTCGAATCAATCACTGAAGCTTTCTTT. This translates into CASSLESITEAFF.

The chain has TRBV18 and TRBJ2-7; D is perhaps TRBD2 (5 bases). This CDR3 is 13 amino acids long. CDR1 KGHSH and CDR2 LQKENI come from the germline V gene. Trimming took off 6 bases at V and 1 base at J, with 10 bases between the two ends. DNA of the CDR3: TGTGCCAGCTCGTCGAGGGAATCCTACGAGCAGTACTTC. It codes for CASSSRESYEQYF.

This chain joins TRBV11-2 and TRBJ1-2, with unresolved D. V was clipped by 6 bases and J by 5 bases, with 10 bases between them. CDR3 length: 12 amino acids. Germline loops: CDR1 SGHAT, CDR2 FQNNGV. The DNA for the CDR3 is TGTGCCAGCAGAGGGATAGGTTATGGCTACACCTTC. Translating gives CASRGIGYGYTF. Full variable domain (outside the CDR3, taken from reference TRBV11-2 and TRBJ1-2): EAGVAQSPRYKIIEKRQSVAFWCNPISGHATLYWYQQILGQGPKLLIQFQNNGVVDDSQLPKDRFSAERLKGVDSTLKIQPAKLEDSAVYLCASRGIGYGYTFGSGTRLTVV.

There are a few counts of this clone. The chain recombines TRBV23-1 with TRBJ1-3; D ambiguous. TRBV23-1 belongs to the ORF category, with a function that is uncertain. CDR3 size: 16 residues. V was trimmed by 4 bases and J by 2 bases, leaving 15 bases between them. The CDR3 is CASSRRSRVAGNTIYF. In DNA, the CDR3 is TGCGCCAGCAGTCGCCGATCGAGGGTAGCTGGAAACACCATATATTTT.

This rearrangement joins TRBV7-2 to TRBJ2-3; no clear D. Germline CDR1 and CDR2: SGHTA and FQGNSA. Trimming removed 3 bases at V and 0 bases at J, with 10 bases between. This CDR3 has 15 amino acids. CDR3 in amino acids: CASSFGPASTDTQYF. The CDR3 DNA reads as TGTGCCAGCAGCTTTGGGCCGGCTAGCACAGATACGCAGTATTTT.

This chain joins TRBV15 and TRBJ1-2, with D perhaps matching TRBD1 (6 bases). Trimming cost V 4 bases and J 8 bases, with 14 bases left between them. Per germline, CDR1 LNHNV and CDR2 YYDKDF (reference sequence). This CDR3 region has 13 residues. CDR3: CATSKPRTDGYTF. The DNA of the CDR3 is TGTGCCACCAGCAAACCCCGGACAGACGGCTACACCTTC.

This sequence joins TRBV7-3 and TRBJ1-1, with 8 bases aligning to TRBD1. This CDR3 comprises 13 residues. CDR1 and CDR2 (germline): SGHTA, FQGTGA. The ends lost 4 bases at V and 8 bases at J; junction bases unmatched: 6. The CDR3 bases are TGTGCCAGCAGCTCGACAGGGGACGGAGAAGCTTTCTTT. This translates into CASSSTGDGEAFF.

This clone is a singleton in its sample. This chain links TRBV29-1 with TRBJ1-4; 7 nucleotides match TRBD1. Trimming removed 4 bases from V and 5 bases from J; junction bases left unmatched: 7. This CDR3 has 14 residues. Germline V gene data show CDR1 as SQVTM and CDR2 as ANQGSEA. CDR3 nucleotides: TGCAGCGTTGCTTCGACAGGGAGAAATGAAAAACTGTTTTTT. Residues: CSVASTGRNEKLFF.

The chain recombines TRBV29-1 with TRBJ1-2; 9 nucleotides match TRBD1. The CDR3 length is 13 residues. J gave up 4 bases and V 6 bases, and 6 bases lay outside the gene matches. Germline lookup yields CDR1 SQVTM and CDR2 ANQGSEA. The CDR3 coding sequence is TGCAGCGTAGAACAGGGGGCGGGCTATGGCTACACCTTC. Translated, it gives CSVEQGAGYGYTF. The full variable domain, its missing parts supplied by reference TRBV29-1 and TRBJ1-2, is SAVISQKPSRDICQRGTSLTIQCQVDSQVTMMFWYRQQPGQSLTLIATANQGSEATYESGFVIDKFPISRPNLTFSTLTVSNMSPEDSSIYLCSVEQGAGYGYTFGSGTRLTVV.

This clone was detected a few times. J is TRBJ1-1 and V is TRBV29-1, with D perhaps matching TRBD1 (5 bases). V was shortened by 1 base and J by 3 bases, with 9 bases between the two germline ends. Germline CDR1 reads SQVTM; CDR2 reads ANQGSEA. The CDR3 consists of 13 residues. The CDR3 DNA is TGCAGCGTTGAAGCTTGGGGGGACACTGAAGCTTTCTTT. It is translated as CSVEAWGDTEAFF.

The gene calls are TRBV29-1 and TRBJ1-1; D remains ambiguous. CDR3 length: 13 amino acids. The germline V gene encodes CDR1 SQVTM and CDR2 ANQGSEA. V lost 7 bases, J lost 5 bases, and 17 bases lay in between. CDR3 residues: CSGTHFGSTEAFF. As DNA, the CDR3 is TGCAGCGGGACTCATTTTGGGAGTACTGAAGCTTTCTTT. Variable domain in full (rest from reference TRBV29-1 and TRBJ1-1): SAVISQKPSRDICQRGTSLTIQCQVDSQVTMMFWYRQQPGQSLTLIATANQGSEATYESGFVIDKFPISRPNLTFSTLTVSNMSPEDSSIYLCSGTHFGSTEAFFGQGTRLTVV.

This clone occurred many times. CDR3 sequence (DNA): TGTGCCAGCAGCTACGATTCCGTTCTGGGACAGTACTTC. Translated, it gives CASSYDSVLGQYF. V usage is TRBV5-6 and J usage is TRBJ2-4; D not resolved. The V and J ends lost 3 bases and 13 bases respectively, with 17 bases between them. Germline lookup yields CDR1 SGHDT and CDR2 YYEEEE. The CDR3 spans 13 residues.

This clone was recorded a few times. The rearrangement links TRBV30 to TRBJ2-3; D gene unclear. The CDR3 is 12 residues long. V shed 5 bases and J shed 1 base, with 7 bases lying between them. Germline V gene data show CDR1 as GTSNPN and CDR2 as SVGIG (reference sequence). CDR3 nucleotide sequence: TGTGCCTGGGAGGTGGGCACAGATACGCAGTATTTT. This encodes CAWEVGTDTQYF.

V gene TRBV2 combines with J gene TRBJ2-7; no reliable D call. CDR1 and CDR2 (germline): SNHLY, FYNNEI. CDR3 length equals 13 residues. V lost 6 bases and J 0 bases, leaving 9 bases between the germline ends. DNA of the CDR3: TGTGCCAGCAGGCGGACCCTCTCCTACGAGCAGTACTTC. Its protein is CASRRTLSYEQYF.